This T cell receptor beta chain was sequenced in a study of cytomegalovirus exposure and HLA in healthy donors. Study-wide background: Early release data held 80 million to 100 million unique TCRs from HLA-typed donors. Study observations and caveats: Fewer N-insertions (relative to the roughly 610-donor mean) were reportedly seen in an Asian-associated ancestry cluster in a later analysis. Most TCR sequences were uncommon, yet certain public TCRs appeared in many donors.

The PCR had 60 Vbeta and 13 Jbeta primers. Only in-frame clones appear in the TCRdb table, and some are missing; sequencing was by immunoSEQ multiplex PCR. Here the sample spans about 160,000 clones, roughly 90% being singletons. Germline CDR1 SEHNR, CDR2 FQNEAQ (reference sequence). This CDR3 is 15 amino acids long. Trimming removed 2 bases at V and 4 bases at J, with 14 bases between. On this clone itself: Antigen: not known.

The genes are TRBV7-9 and TRBJ1-2; D call uncertain. Sequencing input: PBMCs. This sequence originates from a woman aged 18-29 years in good health and CMV-seronegative. CDR3 coding DNA: TGTGCCAGCAGCTTAACTCCGGCGGCCCCCTATGGCTACACCTTC. Translation: CASSLTPAAPYGYTF.